These 20 T cell receptor beta chains came from one sample sequenced in a study of response to subunit inactivated influenza vaccine. TCRdb analysed the RT-PCR reads with MiXCR anew, one entry per CDR3 protein. The table records around 320,000 distinct CDR3 sequences, 22% of them present only once. The input for sequencing was PBMCs from blood, taken approximately 20 months after vaccination. These receptors came from a man aged 45 to 70 who received an inactivated influenza vaccine.

This clonotype was observed at least ten times. Written as DNA, the CDR3 is TGTGCCAGCAGCACCCCCTATCAACGGGGTGGCTACACCTTC. Residues: CASSTPYQRGGYTF. V and J are TRBV7-9 and TRBJ1-2; D is undetermined. The CDR3 is 14 amino acids. The V gene's germline CDR1 is SEHNR and CDR2 FQNEAQ (reference sequence). V was trimmed by 5 bases and J by 7 bases, leaving 17 bases between them. Full variable domain (missing parts from reference TRBV7-9 and TRBJ1-2): DTGVSQNPRHKITKRGQNVTFRCDPISEHNRLYWYRQTLGQGPEFLTYFQNEAQLEKSRLLSDRFSAERPKGSFSTLEIQRTEQGDSAMYLCASSTPYQRGGYTFGSGTRLTVV.

This chain uses TRBV10-3 with TRBJ2-2; 8 bases are shared with TRBD1. The J segment lost 2 bases and the V segment lost 7 bases, leaving 3 bases of the junction unmatched. Per germline, CDR1 ENHRY and CDR2 SYGVKD. This CDR3 region has 14 residues. As DNA, the CDR3 is TGTGCCATCACGGGGACAGGAAACACCGGGGAGCTGTTTTTT. As protein: CAITGTGNTGELFF.

The V and J genes are TRBV20-1 and TRBJ2-5; 7 bases line up with TRBD2. CDR3 length: 14 residues. The junction had 7 bases not matched to a gene; V was cut back by 1 base and J by 5 bases. Germline CDR1 and CDR2: DFQATT and SNEGSKA (reference sequence). CDR3 amino acids: CSARVGGTKETQYF. The CDR3 DNA reads TGCAGTGCTAGAGTGGGAGGGACGAAGGAGACCCAGTACTTC.

In its sample, this clonotype was seen a few times. This CDR3 reads CASSFPGQEETQYF. The CDR3, as DNA: TGTGCCAGCAGTTTTCCGGGACAGGAAGAGACCCAGTACTTC. This sequence joins TRBV12-3 or TRBV12-4 and TRBJ2-5; 8 nucleotides match TRBD1. The CDR3 covers 14 residues. Trimming removed 3 bases from V and 3 bases from J; junction bases left unmatched: 3.

Only a few counts were recorded for this clonotype. The J gene is TRBJ2-4, the V gene TRBV4-3; D is possibly TRBD2 (6 bases). The germline V gene encodes CDR1 LGHNA and CDR2 YSLEER. The CDR3 loop spans 16 amino acids. V lost 4 bases and J 3 bases, leaving 16 bases between the germline ends. CDR3 in amino acids: CASSPGRGDGKNIQYF. The CDR3 DNA sequence: TGCGCCAGCAGCCCCGGGCGGGGCGATGGCAAAAACATTCAGTACTTC.

The rearrangement joins TRBV10-1 to TRBJ1-5; no definite D call. This CDR3 contains 16 residues. V lost 2 bases and J 0 bases, leaving 11 bases between the germline ends. Germline CDR1 and CDR2: WNHNN and SYGVQD (reference sequence). The CDR3 here is CASSEDGQPSNQPQHF. CDR3 DNA: TGCGCCAGCAGTGAGGACGGCCAGCCTAGCAATCAGCCCCAGCATTTT.

The chain has TRBV5-6 and TRBJ2-2; 10 bases fit TRBD1. CDR1 is SGHDT and CDR2 is YYEEEE in the germline V gene. After removal of 5 bases from V and 1 base from J, the junction contained 5 bases not matched to a gene. The CDR3 is 16 residues long. The CDR3 region has the DNA TGTGCCAGCAGACGACAGGGGGCAGGGAACACCGGGGAGCTGTTTTTT. It specifies CASRRQGAGNTGELFF.

This clonotype has just a few counts. V usage is TRBV28 and J usage is TRBJ1-5; D uncertain. Germline CDR1 MDHEN, CDR2 SYDVKM. The ends were cut back, 1 base at V and 5 bases at J, with 15 bases in the middle. CDR3 length: 16 amino acids. CDR3 protein: CASSLSGLAQHQPQHF. The CDR3 nucleotides are TGTGCCAGCAGTTTATCGGGATTGGCCCAACATCAGCCCCAGCATTTT.

This clonotype has more than one count but fewer than ten. The rearrangement joins TRBV6-2 or TRBV6-3 to TRBJ1-1; a possible D gene is TRBD1 (5 bases). V was pared by 0 bases and J by 0 bases, with 8 bases between. Germline V gene data show CDR1 as MNHEY and CDR2 as SVGEGT. This CDR3 spans 15 amino acids. The CDR3 is CASSYSAGLNTEAFF. CDR3 bases: TGTGCCAGCAGTTACTCGGCAGGGCTGAACACTGAAGCTTTCTTT.

This rearrangement joins TRBV9 to TRBJ1-2; D not resolved. The V gene's germline CDR1 is SGDLS and CDR2 YYNGEE. CDR3 size: 14 residues. The V end lost 0 bases, the J end lost 1 base, and 7 bases lay between the germline ends. As DNA, the CDR3 is TGTGCCAGCAGCGTAGCAACAGATAACTATGGCTACACCTTC. Amino acid sequence: CASSVATDNYGYTF.

This clonotype was counted between two and nine times. The chain has TRBV6-2 or TRBV6-3 and TRBJ1-2, with a tentative D call TRBD1 (6 bases). The CDR3 totals 13 residues. V lost 5 bases and J 5 bases, leaving 12 bases between the germline ends. Germline V gene lookup returns CDR1 MNHEY and CDR2 SVGEGT. CDR3 DNA sequence: TGTGCCAGCAGTGACAGGCGCGAGTATGGCTACACCTTC. Its translation: CASSDRREYGYTF.

The rearrangement links TRBV30 to TRBJ1-5; D possibly corresponds to TRBD1 (5 bases). Trimming shortened V by 4 bases and J by 2 bases, and 9 bases separated the two germline ends. CDR3 size: 13 residues. Germline CDR1 GTSNPN, CDR2 SVGIG (reference sequence). CDR3 amino acids: CAWTKGGNQPQHF. In DNA, the CDR3 is TGTGCCTGGACGAAAGGGGGCAATCAGCCCCAGCATTTT.

This chain joins TRBV3-1 and TRBJ2-1, with D possibly TRBD1 on 5 matching bases. From germline, CDR1 is LGHDT and CDR2 YNNKEL (reference sequence). V lost 0 bases and J lost 9, with 9 bases in between. The CDR3 is 13 residues long. The DNA for the CDR3 is TGTGCCAGCAGCCAAGACAGGGATAGTGAGCAGTTCTTC. It yields the protein CASSQDRDSEQFF.

Only a few counts were recorded for this clonotype. The rearrangement uses TRBV27 and TRBJ1-1, with D perhaps matching TRBD1 (6 bases). The CDR3 is 15 residues long. The germline CDR1 and CDR2 sequences are MNHEY and SMNVEV (reference sequence). V was shortened by 7 bases and J by 1 base, with 16 bases between the two germline ends. CDR3 DNA sequence: TGTGCCAGCACAAAGGGACAAAACCCGAACACTGAAGCTTTCTTT. This sequence encodes CASTKGQNPNTEAFF.

This clonotype has at least ten counts. The genes are TRBV20-1 and TRBJ1-2, with D possibly being TRBD1 (5 bases). Germline CDR1 and CDR2: DFQATT and SNEGSKA (reference sequence). The CDR3 contains 13 residues. V was trimmed by 3 bases and J by 6 bases, leaving 14 bases between them. The CDR3 DNA is TGCAGTGCTAGTGAGGAAGGGGATCATGGCTACACCTTC. Its protein product is CSASEEGDHGYTF.

This clonotype was detected ten times or more. DNA for the CDR3: TGTGCCAGCAGCCCTCGGGGAGAAAAACTGTTTTTT. Translated: CASSPRGEKLFF. This chain connects TRBV12-3 or TRBV12-4 to TRBJ1-4; D uncertain. Trimming took 6 bases from V and 8 from J, leaving 10 bases between them. CDR3 length: 12 residues.

This clonotype has ten or more counts. This chain joins TRBV20-1 and TRBJ1-2; D gene uncertain. The CDR3 totals 16 residues. Germline assignment: CDR1 DFQATT and CDR2 SNEGSKA (reference sequence). V lost 1 base and J lost 4, with 19 bases in between. CDR3 protein: CSARAPSWTFSYGYTF. DNA for the CDR3: TGCAGTGCTAGAGCTCCCTCTTGGACCTTCTCCTATGGCTACACCTTC.

This clonotype was seen at least ten times. The chain joins TRBV12-3 or TRBV12-4 to TRBJ1-2; 8 nucleotides match TRBD1. After removal of 4 bases from V and 7 bases from J, the junction contained 5 bases not matched to a gene. The length of the CDR3 is 13 residues. CDR3 protein: CASSSDRVGGYTF. In DNA, the CDR3 is TGTGCCAGCAGTTCGGACAGGGTCGGTGGCTACACCTTC.

The chain carries TRBV10-3 and TRBJ2-7, with 11 bases that match TRBD2. V gave up 5 bases and J gave up 4 bases; unmatched junction bases: 10. Per the germline V gene, CDR1 is ENHRY and CDR2 is SYGVKD. The CDR3 consists of 16 residues. Here the CDR3 reads CAISSFLAGGPYEQYF. The CDR3 bases are TGTGCCATCAGTTCATTTTTAGCGGGAGGGCCGTACGAGCAGTACTTC.

A note on this clonotype: Likely a read error: the CDR3 ends without its conserved phenylalanine or tryptophan. The chain is built from TRBV5-1 and TRBJ1-1; 7 nucleotides line up with TRBD1. V was clipped by 6 bases and J by 0 bases; unmatched bases: 2. The germline V gene has CDR1 SGHRS and CDR2 YFSETQ. The CDR3 contains 13 residues. In DNA, the CDR3 is TGCGCCAGCATGGGACAGATGAACACTGAAGCTTTCGTT. Residues: CASMGQMNTEAFV.